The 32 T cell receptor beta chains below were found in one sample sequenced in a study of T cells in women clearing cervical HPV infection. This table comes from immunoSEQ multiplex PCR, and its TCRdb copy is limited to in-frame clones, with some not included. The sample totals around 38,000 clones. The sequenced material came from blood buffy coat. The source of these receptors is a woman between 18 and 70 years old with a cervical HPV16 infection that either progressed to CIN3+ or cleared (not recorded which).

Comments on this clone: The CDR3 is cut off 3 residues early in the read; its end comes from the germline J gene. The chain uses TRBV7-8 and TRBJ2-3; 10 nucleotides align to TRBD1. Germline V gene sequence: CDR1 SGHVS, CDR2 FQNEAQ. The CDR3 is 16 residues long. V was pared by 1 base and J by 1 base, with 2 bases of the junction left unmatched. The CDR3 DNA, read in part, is TGTGCCAGCAGCTTAGAAGGGACAGGGGGCACAGATACG. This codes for CASSLEGTGGTDT. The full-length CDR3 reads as CASSLEGTGGTDTQYF.

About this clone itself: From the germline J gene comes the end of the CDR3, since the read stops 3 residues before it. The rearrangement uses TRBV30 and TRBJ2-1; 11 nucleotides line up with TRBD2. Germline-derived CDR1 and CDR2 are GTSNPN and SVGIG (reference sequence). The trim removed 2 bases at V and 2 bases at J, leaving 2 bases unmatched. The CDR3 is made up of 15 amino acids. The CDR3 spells CAWSLAGGTYNEQFF. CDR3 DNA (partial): TGTGCCTGGAGTCTAGCGGGGGGCACCTACAATGAG. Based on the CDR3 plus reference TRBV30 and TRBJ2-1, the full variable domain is SQTIHQWPATLVQPVGSPLSLECTVEGTSNPNLYWYRQAAGRGLQLLFYSVGIGQISSEVPQNLSASRPQDRQFILSSKKLLLSDSGFYLCAWSLAGGTYNEQFFGPGTRLTVL.

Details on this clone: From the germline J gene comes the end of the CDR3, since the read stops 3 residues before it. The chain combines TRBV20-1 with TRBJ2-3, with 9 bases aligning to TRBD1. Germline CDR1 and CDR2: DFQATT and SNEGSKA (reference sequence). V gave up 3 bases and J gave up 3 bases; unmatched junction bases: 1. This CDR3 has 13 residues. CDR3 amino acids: CSASGTGTDTQYF. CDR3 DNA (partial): TGCAGTGCTAGCGGGACAGGGACAGATACG.

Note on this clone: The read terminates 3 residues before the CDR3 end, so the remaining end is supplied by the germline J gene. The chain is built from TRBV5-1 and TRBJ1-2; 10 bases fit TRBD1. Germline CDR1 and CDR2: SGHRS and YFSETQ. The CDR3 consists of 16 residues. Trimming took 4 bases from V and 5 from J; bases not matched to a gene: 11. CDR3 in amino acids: CASSPGTGVELYGYTF. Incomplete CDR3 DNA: TGCGCCAGCAGCCCCGGGACAGGGGTTGAATTATATGGC.

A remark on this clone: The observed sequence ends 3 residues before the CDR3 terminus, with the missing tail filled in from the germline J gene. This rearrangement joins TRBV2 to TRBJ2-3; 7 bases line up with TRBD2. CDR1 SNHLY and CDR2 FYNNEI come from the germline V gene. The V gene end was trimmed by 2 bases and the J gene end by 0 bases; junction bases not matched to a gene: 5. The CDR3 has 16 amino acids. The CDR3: CASSENPGGSTDTQYF. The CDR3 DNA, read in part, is TGTGCCAGCAGTGAAAATCCGGGGGGAAGCACAGATACG.

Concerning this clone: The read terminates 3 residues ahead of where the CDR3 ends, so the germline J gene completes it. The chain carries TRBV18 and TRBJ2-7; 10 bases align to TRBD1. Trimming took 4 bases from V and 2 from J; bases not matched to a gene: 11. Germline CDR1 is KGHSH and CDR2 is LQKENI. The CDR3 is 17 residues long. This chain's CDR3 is CASSLYPSGTGAYEQYF. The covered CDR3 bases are TGTGCCAGCTCACTATACCCATCCGGGACAGGGGCCTACGAG.

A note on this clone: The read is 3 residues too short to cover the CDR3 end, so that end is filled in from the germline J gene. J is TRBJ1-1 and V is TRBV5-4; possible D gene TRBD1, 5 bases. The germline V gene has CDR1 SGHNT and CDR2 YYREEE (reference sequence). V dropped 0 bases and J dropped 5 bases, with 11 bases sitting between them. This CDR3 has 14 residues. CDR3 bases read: TGTGCCAGCAGCTTGGAAGGGGCGCGTACTGAA. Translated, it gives CASSLEGARTE. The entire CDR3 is CASSLEGARTEAFF.

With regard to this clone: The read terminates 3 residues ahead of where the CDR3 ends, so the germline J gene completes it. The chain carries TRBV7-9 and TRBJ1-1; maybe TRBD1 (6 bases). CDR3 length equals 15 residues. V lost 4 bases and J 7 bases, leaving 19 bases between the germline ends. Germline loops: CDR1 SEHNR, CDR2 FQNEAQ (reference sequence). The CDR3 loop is CASSSEQGRQGEAFF. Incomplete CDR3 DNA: TGTGCCAGCAGCTCGGAACAGGGACGCCAAGGTGAA. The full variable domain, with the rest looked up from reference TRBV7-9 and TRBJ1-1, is DTGVSQNPRHKITKRGQNVTFRCDPISEHNRLYWYRQTLGQGPEFLTYFQNEAQLEKSRLLSDRFSAERPKGSFSTLEIQRTEQGDSAMYLCASSSEQGRQGEAFFGQGTRLTVV.

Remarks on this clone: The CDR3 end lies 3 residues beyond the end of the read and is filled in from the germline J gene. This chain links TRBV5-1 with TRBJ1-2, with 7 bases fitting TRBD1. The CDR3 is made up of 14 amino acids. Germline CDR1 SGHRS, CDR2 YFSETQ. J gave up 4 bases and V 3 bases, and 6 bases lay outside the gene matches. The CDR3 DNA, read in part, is TGCGCCAGCAGCTCGGGACAGCTCTTCTATGGC. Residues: CASSSGQLFYG. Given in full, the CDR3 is CASSSGQLFYGYTF.

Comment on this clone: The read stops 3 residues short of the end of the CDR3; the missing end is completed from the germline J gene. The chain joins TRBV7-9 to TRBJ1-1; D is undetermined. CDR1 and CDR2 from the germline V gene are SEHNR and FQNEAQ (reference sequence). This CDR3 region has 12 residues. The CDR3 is CASSSSGGRAFF. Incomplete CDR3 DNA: TGTGCCAGCAGCAGTTCCGGCGGGCGA.

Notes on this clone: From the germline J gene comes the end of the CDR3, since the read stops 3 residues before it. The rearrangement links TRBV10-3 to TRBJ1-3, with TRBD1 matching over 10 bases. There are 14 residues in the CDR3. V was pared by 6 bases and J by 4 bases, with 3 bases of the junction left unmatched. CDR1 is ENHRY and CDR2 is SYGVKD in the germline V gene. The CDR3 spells CAISRTGGGNTIYF. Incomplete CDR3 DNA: TGTGCCATCAGCCGGACAGGGGGAGGAAACACC.

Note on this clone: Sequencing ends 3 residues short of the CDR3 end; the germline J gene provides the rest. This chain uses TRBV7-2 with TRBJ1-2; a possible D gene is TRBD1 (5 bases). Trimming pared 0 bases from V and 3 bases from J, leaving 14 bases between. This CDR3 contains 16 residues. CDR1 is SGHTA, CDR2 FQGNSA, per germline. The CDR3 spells CASSLAGSGRDYGYTF. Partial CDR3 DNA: TGTGCCAGCAGCTTAGCGGGGTCAGGGAGGGACTATGGC.

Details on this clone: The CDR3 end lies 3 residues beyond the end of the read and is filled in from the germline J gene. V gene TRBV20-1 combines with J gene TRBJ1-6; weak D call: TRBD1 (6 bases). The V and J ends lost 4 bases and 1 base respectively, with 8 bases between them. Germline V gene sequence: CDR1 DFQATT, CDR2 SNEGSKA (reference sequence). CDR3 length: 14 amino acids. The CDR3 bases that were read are TGCAGTGCTACACAGGGTTCCTATAATTCACCC. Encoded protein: CSATQGSYNSP. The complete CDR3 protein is CSATQGSYNSPLHF.

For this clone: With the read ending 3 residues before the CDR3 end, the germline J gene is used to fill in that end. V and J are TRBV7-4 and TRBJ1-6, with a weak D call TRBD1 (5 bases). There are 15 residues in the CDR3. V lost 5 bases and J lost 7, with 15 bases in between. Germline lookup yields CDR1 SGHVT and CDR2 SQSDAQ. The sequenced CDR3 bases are TGTGCCAGCAGCGACCCCCGGGGGAGGAATTCACCC. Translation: CASSDPRGRNSP. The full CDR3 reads CASSDPRGRNSPLHF.

CDR3 residues: CAIRSGLAVTSAGADTQYF. The CDR3 bases that were read are TGTGCCATCAGGTCGGGACTAGCGGTTACATCCGCGGGCGCAGATACG. V usage is TRBV10-3 and J usage is TRBJ2-3; 11 bases are shared with TRBD2. The read ends 3 residues shy of where the CDR3 ends; the end is completed using the germline J gene. V dropped 6 bases and J dropped 4; count of bases not matched to a gene: 18. The CDR3 extends over 19 amino acids. CDR1 and CDR2 from the germline V gene are ENHRY and SYGVKD.

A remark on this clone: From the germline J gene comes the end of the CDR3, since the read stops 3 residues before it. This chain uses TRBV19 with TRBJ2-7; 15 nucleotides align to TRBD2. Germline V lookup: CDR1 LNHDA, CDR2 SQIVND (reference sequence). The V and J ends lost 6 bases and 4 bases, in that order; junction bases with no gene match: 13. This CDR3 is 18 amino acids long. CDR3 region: CASSDGTSGRTLTYEQYF. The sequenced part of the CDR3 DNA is TGTGCCAGTAGCGACGGGACTAGCGGGAGGACTCTAACTTACGAG.

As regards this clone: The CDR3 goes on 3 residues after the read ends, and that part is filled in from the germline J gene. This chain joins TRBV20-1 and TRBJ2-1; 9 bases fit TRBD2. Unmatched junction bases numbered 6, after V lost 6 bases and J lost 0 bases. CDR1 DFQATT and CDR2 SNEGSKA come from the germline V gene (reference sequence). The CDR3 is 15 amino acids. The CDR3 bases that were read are TGCAGTGCCAACCCTAGCGGGGCCTCCTACAATGAG. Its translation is CSANPSGASYNE. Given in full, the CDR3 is CSANPSGASYNEQFF.

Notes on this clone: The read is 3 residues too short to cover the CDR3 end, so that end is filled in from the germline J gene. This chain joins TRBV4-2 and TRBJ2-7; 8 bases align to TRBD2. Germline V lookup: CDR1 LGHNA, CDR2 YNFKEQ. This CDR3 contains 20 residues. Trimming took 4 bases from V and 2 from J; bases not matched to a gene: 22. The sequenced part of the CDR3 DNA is TGTGCCAGCAGCCCAAAGCGGGGACCGGGGGCTAGCGGGCCTACCTACGAG. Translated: CASSPKRGPGASGPTYE. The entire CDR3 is CASSPKRGPGASGPTYEQYF.

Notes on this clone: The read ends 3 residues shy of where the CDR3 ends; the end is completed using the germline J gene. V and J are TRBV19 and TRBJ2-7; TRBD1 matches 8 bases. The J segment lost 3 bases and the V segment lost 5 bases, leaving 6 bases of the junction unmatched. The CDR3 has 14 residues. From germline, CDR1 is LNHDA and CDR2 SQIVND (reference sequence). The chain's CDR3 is CASSGGQGHYEQYF. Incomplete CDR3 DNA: TGTGCCAGTAGTGGAGGACAGGGCCACTACGAG. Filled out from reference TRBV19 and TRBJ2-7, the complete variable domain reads DGGITQSPKYLFRKEGQNVTLSCEQNLNHDAMYWYRQDPGQGLRLIYYSQIVNDFQKGDIAEGYSVSREKKESFPLTVTSAQKNPTAFYLCASSGGQGHYEQYFGPGTRLTVT.

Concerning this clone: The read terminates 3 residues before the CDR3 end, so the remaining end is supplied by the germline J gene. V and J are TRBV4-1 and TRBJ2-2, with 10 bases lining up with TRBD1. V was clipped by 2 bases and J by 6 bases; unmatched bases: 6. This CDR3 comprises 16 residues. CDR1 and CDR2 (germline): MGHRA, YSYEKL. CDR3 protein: CASSQRGQGVSGELFF. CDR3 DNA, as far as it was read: TGCGCCAGCAGCCAACGCGGACAGGGGGTTTCCGGGGAG.

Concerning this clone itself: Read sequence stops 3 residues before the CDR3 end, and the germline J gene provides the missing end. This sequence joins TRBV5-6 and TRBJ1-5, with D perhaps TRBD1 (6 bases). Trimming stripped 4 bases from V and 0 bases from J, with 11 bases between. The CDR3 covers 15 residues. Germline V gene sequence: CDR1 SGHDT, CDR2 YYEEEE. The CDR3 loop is CASSVRGYSNQPQHF. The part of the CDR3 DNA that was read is TGTGCCAGCAGCGTCAGGGGATATAGCAATCAGCCC.

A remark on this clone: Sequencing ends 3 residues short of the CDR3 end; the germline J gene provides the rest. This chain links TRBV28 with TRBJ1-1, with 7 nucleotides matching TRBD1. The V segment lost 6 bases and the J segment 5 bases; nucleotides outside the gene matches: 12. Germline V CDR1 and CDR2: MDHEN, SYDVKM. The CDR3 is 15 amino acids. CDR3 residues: CASSQTGTEETEAFF. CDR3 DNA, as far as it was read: TGTGCCAGCAGCCAGACCGGGACAGAGGAAACTGAA.

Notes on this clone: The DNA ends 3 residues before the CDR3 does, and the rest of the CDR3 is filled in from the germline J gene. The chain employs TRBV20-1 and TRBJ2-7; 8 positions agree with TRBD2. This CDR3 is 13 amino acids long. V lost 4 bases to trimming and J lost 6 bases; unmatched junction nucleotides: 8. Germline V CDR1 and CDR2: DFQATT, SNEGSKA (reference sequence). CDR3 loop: CSATGLDLREQYF. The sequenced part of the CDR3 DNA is TGCAGTGCTACGGGACTAGATCTTCGCGAG.

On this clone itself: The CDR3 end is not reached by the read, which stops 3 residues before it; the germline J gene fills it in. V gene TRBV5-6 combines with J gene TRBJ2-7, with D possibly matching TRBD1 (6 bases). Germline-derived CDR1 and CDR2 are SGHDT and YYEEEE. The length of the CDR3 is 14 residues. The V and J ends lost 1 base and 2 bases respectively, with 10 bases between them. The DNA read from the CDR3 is TGTGCCAGCAGCTTGACAGGGATGCCCTACGAG. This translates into CASSLTGMPYE. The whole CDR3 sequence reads CASSLTGMPYEQYF. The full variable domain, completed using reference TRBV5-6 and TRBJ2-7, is DAGVTQSPTHLIKTRGQQVTLRCSPKSGHDTVSWYQQALGQGPQFIFQYYEEEERQRGNFPDRFSGHQFPNYSSELNVNALLLGDSALYLCASSLTGMPYEQYFGPGTRLTVT.

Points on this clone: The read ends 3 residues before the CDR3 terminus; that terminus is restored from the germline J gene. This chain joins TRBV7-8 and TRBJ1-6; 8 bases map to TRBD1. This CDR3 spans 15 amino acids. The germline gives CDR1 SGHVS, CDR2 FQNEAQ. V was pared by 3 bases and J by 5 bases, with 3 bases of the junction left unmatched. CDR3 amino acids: CASSLDRVDNSPLHF. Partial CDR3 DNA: TGTGCCAGCAGCTTGGACAGGGTTGATAATTCACCC.

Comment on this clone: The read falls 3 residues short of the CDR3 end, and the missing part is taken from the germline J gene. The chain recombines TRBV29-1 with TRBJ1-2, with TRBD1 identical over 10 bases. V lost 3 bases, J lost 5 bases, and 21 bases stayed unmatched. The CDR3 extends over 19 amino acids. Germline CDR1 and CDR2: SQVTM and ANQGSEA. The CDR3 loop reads CSVEEESGTGDSAGYGYTF. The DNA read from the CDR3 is TGCAGCGTTGAGGAAGAATCCGGGACAGGGGATTCGGCGGGTTATGGC.

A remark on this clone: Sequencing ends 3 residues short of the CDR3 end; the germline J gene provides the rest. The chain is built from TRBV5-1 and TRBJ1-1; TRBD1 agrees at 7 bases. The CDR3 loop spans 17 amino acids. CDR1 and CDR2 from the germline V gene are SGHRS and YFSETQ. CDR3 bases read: TGCGCCAGCAGCTCTACTCCCCTCGAACAGGGGACCCGTAGA. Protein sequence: CASSSTPLEQGTRR. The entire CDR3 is CASSSTPLEQGTRRAFF.

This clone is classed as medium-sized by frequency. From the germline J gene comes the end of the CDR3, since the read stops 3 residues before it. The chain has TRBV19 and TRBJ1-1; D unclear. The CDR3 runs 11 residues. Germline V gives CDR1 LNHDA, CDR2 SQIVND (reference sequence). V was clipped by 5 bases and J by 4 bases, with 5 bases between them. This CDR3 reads CASSSGTEAFF. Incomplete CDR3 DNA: TGTGCCAGTAGTTCGGGCACTGAA.

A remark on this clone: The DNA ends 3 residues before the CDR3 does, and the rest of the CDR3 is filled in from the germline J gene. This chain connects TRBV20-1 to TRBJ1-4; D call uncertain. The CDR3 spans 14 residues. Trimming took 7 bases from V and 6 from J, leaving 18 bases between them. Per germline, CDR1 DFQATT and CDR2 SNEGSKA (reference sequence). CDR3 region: CSVRSLGLDEKLFF. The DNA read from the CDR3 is TGCAGTGTCCGGTCACTAGGCCTCGATGAAAAA.

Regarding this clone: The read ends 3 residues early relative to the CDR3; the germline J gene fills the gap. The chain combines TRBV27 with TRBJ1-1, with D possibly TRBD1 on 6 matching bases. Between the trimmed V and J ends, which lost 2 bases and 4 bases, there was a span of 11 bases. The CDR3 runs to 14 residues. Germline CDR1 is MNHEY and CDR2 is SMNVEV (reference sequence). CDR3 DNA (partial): TGTGCCAGCAGTTTAGGGGCGGGGGCCACTGAA. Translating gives CASSLGAGATE. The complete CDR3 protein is CASSLGAGATEAFF.

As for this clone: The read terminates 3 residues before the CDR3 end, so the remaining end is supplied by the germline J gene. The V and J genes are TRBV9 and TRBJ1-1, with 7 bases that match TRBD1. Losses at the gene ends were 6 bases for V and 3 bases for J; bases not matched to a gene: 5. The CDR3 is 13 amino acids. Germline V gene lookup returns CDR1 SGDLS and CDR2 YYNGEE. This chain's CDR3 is CASKTTGDTEAFF. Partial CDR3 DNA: TGTGCCAGCAAAACTACAGGGGACACTGAA.

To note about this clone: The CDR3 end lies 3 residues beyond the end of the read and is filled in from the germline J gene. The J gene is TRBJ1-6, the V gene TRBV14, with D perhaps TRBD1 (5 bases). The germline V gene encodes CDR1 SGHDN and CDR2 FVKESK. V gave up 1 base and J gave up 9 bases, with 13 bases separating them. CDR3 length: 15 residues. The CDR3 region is CASSQGQGIGSPLHF. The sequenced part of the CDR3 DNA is TGTGCCAGCAGCCAAGGGCAGGGAATCGGTTCACCC.